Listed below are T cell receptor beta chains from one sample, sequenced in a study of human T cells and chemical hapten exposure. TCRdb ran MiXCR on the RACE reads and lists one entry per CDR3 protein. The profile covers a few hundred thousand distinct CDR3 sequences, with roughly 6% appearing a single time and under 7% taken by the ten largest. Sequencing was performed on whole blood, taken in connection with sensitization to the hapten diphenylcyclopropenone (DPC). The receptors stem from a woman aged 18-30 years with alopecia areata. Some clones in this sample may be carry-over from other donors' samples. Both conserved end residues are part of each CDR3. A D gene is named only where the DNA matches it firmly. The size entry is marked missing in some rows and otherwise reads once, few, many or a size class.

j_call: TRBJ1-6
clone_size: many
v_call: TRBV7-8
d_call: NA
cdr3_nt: TGTGCCAGCAGCTTAGCCCGGTCGCCAGGGTCCATATATAATTCACCCCTCCACTTT
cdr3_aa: CASSLARSPGSIYNSPLHF

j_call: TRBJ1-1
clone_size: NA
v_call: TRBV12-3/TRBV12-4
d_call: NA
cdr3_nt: TGTGCCAGCAGTCAGGACCAGATGAACACTGAAGCTTTCTTT
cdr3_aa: CASSQDQMNTEAFF

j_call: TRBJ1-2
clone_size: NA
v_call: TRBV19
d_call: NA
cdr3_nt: TGTGCCAGTAGTATGCGACGGATCCACTATGGCTACACCTTC
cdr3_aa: CASSMRRIHYGYTF

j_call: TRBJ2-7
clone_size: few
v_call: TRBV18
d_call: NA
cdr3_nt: TGTGCCAGCTCACCACAAAATACCTACGAGCAGTACTTC
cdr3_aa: CASSPQNTYEQYF

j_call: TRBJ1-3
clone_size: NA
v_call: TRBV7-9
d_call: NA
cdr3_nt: TGTGCCACCGCTGAGGGTCGGGGCGCAGACACCATATATTTT
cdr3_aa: CATAEGRGADTIYF

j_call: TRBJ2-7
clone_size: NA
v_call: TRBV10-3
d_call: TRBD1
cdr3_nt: TGTGCCACCCGACAGGGCGTATCGGGGGAGCAGTACTTC
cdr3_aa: CATRQGVSGEQYF

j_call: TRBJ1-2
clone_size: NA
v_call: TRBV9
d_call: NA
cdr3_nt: TGTGCCAGCCCCGGACCTTATAACTATGGCTACACCTTC
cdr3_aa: CASPGPYNYGYTF

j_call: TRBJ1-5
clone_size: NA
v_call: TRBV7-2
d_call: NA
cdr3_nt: TGTGCCAGCAGCTCCCAGGACAGTCAGCCCCAGCATTTT
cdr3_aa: CASSSQDSQPQHF

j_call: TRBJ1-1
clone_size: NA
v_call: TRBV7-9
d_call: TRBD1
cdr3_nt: TGTGCCAGCAGCTTAACGGGACAGAGAAACACTGAAGCTTTCTTT
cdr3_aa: CASSLTGQRNTEAFF

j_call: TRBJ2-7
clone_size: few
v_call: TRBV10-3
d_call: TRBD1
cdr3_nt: TGTGCCATCAGTGAAGAGGGGGCGCACTCCACCTACGAGCAGTACTTC
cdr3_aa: CAISEEGAHSTYEQYF

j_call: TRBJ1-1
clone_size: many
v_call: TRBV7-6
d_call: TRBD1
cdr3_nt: TGTGCCAGCAGCTTAGAGGGACAGGCTTCTCTCGGGACTGAAGCTTTCTTT
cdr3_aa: CASSLEGQASLGTEAFF

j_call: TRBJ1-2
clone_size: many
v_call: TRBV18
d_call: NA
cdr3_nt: TGTGCCAGCTCACCATTAAGGGGCGCCGGCTATGGCTACACCTTC
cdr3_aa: CASSPLRGAGYGYTF

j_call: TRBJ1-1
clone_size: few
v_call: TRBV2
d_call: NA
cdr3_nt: TGTGCCAGCTGCCGGGAGAACACTGAAGCTTTCTTT
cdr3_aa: CASCRENTEAFF

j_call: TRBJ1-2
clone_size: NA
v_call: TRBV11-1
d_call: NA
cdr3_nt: TGTGCCAGCAGCCGATCCTTAGCCGGGACCCTGGATGGCTACACCTTC
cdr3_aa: CASSRSLAGTLDGYTF

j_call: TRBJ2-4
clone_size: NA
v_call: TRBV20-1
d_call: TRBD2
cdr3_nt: TGCAGTGCTTGGACTAGGGTATCCACCGGGAGCAAAAACATTCAGTACTTC
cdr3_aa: CSAWTRVSTGSKNIQYF

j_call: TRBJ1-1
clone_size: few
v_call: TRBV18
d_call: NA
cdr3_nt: TGTGCCAGCTCCGGAGACGGATTGTACACTGAAGCTTTCTTT
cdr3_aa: CASSGDGLYTEAFF

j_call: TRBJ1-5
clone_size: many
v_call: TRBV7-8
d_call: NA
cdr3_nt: TGTGCCAGTGTCAAGGATAACGATCAGCCCCAGCATTTT
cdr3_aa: CASVKDNDQPQHF

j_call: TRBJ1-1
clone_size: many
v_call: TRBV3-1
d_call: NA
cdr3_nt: TGTGCCAGCAGGACGACGGGGGGTGAAGCTTTCTTT
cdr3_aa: CASRTTGGEAFF

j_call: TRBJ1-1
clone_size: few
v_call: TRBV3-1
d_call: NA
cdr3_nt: TGTGCCAGCAGCCAGCTGGGAACCAGGGCTGAAGCTTTCTTT
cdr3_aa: CASSQLGTRAEAFF

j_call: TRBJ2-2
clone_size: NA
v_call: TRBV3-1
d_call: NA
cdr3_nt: TGTGCCAGCAGCCAAGTACCAGGTTTAAACACCGGGGAGCTGTTTTTT
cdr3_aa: CASSQVPGLNTGELFF

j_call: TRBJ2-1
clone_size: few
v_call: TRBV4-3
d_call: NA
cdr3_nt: TGCGCCAGCAGCCAAGAGGGAACCACCAAAGGTTACAATGAGCAGTTCTTC
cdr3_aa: CASSQEGTTKGYNEQFF

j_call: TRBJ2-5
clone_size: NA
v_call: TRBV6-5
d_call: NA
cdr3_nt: TGTGCCAGCAGCCAACTAGGAGGCGAGACCCAGTACTTC
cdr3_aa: CASSQLGGETQYF

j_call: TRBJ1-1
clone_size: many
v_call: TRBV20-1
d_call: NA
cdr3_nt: TGCAGTGCTAACCCAGCCGAGGCTACTGAAGCTTTCTTT
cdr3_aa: CSANPAEATEAFF